One sample yielded the 19 T cell receptor beta chains listed below, sequenced in a study of blood T cell repertoires in COVID-19. The data were produced by immunoSEQ multiplex PCR, yet TCRdb's version contains in-frame clones alone and is incomplete. The repertoire has 150,000 to 200,000 clones, roughly 82% of them found once; the top ten carry over 7.5%. The specimen was peripheral blood. The receptor source for this set is an older woman with acute or convalescent COVID-19.

The chain uses TRBV7-3 and TRBJ2-1; D is perhaps TRBD1 (5 bases). The germline V gene has CDR1 SGHTA and CDR2 FQGTGA. The V end lost 5 bases, the J end lost 6 bases, and 17 bases lay between the germline ends. The CDR3 runs to 15 residues. Written as DNA, the CDR3 is TGTGCCAGCAGCCTCCAGGGATCGGTCGGCAATGAGCAGTTCTTC. Translating gives CASSLQGSVGNEQFF.

The chain carries TRBV16 and TRBJ1-6, with unresolved D. The CDR3 is made up of 13 amino acids. V was clipped by 4 bases and J by 7 bases, with 8 bases between them. CDR1 and CDR2 from the germline V gene are KGHSY and FQNENV. CDR3 sequence reads: CASSRFPNSPLHF. The CDR3 bases are TGTGCCAGCAGCCGTTTCCCAAATTCACCCCTCCACTTT. The complete variable domain, with remaining parts taken from reference TRBV16 and TRBJ1-6, reads GEEVAQTPKHLVRGEGQKAKLYCAPIKGHSYVFWYQQVLKNEFKFLISFQNENVFDETGMPKERFSAKCLPNSPCSLEIQATKLEDSAVYFCASSRFPNSPLHFGNGTRLTVT.

This sequence joins TRBV6-5 and TRBJ2-7; possibly TRBD1 for D (5 bases). The CDR3 spans 15 residues. CDR1 and CDR2 (germline): MNHEY, SVGAGI. V lost 6 bases and J 3 bases, leaving 18 bases between the germline ends. CDR3 coding DNA: TGTGCCAGCAGCCGCAGTAGGTCCCAGGGCTACGAGCAGTACTTC. It translates to CASSRSRSQGYEQYF.

This chain links TRBV2 with TRBJ1-1; 10 positions agree with TRBD1. The CDR3 totals 14 residues. V trimming: 6 bases; J trimming: 4 bases; junction bases outside the gene matches: 5. CDR1 is SNHLY, CDR2 FYNNEI, per germline. For the CDR3, the DNA is TGTGCCAGCAGCTCGACAGGGGGCATCACTGAAGCTTTCTTT. This codes for CASSSTGGITEAFF. The full variable domain, completed using reference TRBV2 and TRBJ1-1, is EPEVTQTPSHQVTQMGQEVILRCVPISNHLYFYWYRQILGQKVEFLVSFYNNEISEKSEIFDDQFSVERPDGSNFTLKIRSTKLEDSAMYFCASSSTGGITEAFFGQGTRLTVV.

This sequence joins TRBV30 and TRBJ2-3, with 8 bases identical to TRBD1. CDR3 length: 14 amino acids. The germline V gene encodes CDR1 GTSNPN and CDR2 SVGIG (reference sequence). V dropped 3 bases and J dropped 1; count of bases not matched to a gene: 3. The CDR3 DNA reads as TGTGCCTGGAGCCAGGGACAGGGCACAGATACGCAGTATTTT. Protein: CAWSQGQGTDTQYF. Using reference TRBV30 and TRBJ2-3 for the parts outside the CDR3, the full variable domain is SQTIHQWPATLVQPVGSPLSLECTVEGTSNPNLYWYRQAAGRGLQLLFYSVGIGQISSEVPQNLSASRPQDRQFILSSKKLLLSDSGFYLCAWSQGQGTDTQYFGPGTRLTVL.

The chain carries TRBV6-5 and TRBJ2-2; no definite D call. Per the germline V gene, CDR1 is MNHEY and CDR2 is SVGAGI. The V gene lost 3 bases and the J gene lost 2 bases, with 10 bases spanning the gap. The CDR3 is 15 amino acids. The CDR3 loop is CASSYGRVNTGELFF. The CDR3 region has the DNA TGTGCCAGCAGTTATGGTCGGGTTAACACCGGGGAGCTGTTTTTT.

The V call is TRBV10-3, the J call TRBJ2-1; no reliable D call. V was trimmed by 3 bases and J by 7 bases, leaving 4 bases between them. The CDR3 extends over 11 amino acids. The germline CDR1 and CDR2 sequences are ENHRY and SYGVKD. CDR3 DNA: TGTGCCATCAGTGACCCGAATGAGCAGTTCTTC. The encoded protein is CAISDPNEQFF.

The rearrangement uses TRBV12-5 and TRBJ1-2; D call uncertain. CDR1 is LGHNT, CDR2 FRNRAP, per germline. The CDR3 extends over 11 amino acids. CDR3 nucleotide sequence: TGTGCAGGAGGGCCAAATAATGGCTACACCTTC. Translation: CAGGPNNGYTF.

The chain links TRBV3-1 (or the pseudogene TRBV3-2) to TRBJ2-7, with a possible D match to TRBD2 (7 bases). CDR1 is LGHDT, CDR2 YNNKEL, per germline (reference sequence). This CDR3 spans 14 amino acids. Trimming cost V 4 bases and J 4 bases, with 14 bases left between them. CDR3 sequence (DNA): TGTGCCAGCAGCCGAGGGGGGGCGCGGTACGAGCAGTACTTC. The encoded protein is CASSRGGARYEQYF.

This chain's CDR3 is CASSQDVTGISPLHF. CDR3 in DNA: TGCGCCAGCAGCCAAGATGTGACAGGGATATCACCCCTCCACTTT. The chain carries TRBV4-3 and TRBJ1-6, with 7 bases aligning to TRBD1. J lost 10 bases, V lost 0 bases, and 6 bases had no gene match. Germline assignment: CDR1 LGHNA and CDR2 YSLEER. CDR3 length: 15 residues.

The chain is built from TRBV19 and TRBJ2-7, with D possibly being TRBD1 (5 bases). The CDR3 is 14 amino acids. V lost 3 bases, J lost 2 bases, and 11 bases lay in between. Germline CDR1 is LNHDA and CDR2 is SQIVND (reference sequence). Written as DNA, the CDR3 is TGTGCCAGTAGTATTGGGGCCACGCCCTACGAGCAGTACTTC. This gives the protein CASSIGATPYEQYF. The full variable domain, completed using reference TRBV19 and TRBJ2-7, is DGGITQSPKYLFRKEGQNVTLSCEQNLNHDAMYWYRQDPGQGLRLIYYSQIVNDFQKGDIAEGYSVSREKKESFPLTVTSAQKNPTAFYLCASSIGATPYEQYFGPGTRLTVT.

The CDR3 DNA follows: TGTGCCAGCAGCGTAGGTCCGGGACAGGAAAAGGAAATGAACACTGAAGCTTTCTTT. Its translation is CASSVGPGQEKEMNTEAFF. The gene calls are TRBV9 and TRBJ1-1, with 8 bases identical to TRBD1. Germline V CDR1 and CDR2: SGDLS, YYNGEE. V shed 0 bases, J shed 0 bases, and the junction held 13 bases outside the gene matches. CDR3 size: 19 residues.

The gene calls are TRBV20-1 and TRBJ2-1; the D gene is possibly TRBD2 (6 bases). Trimming removed 3 bases from V and 8 bases from J, with 11 bases in between. CDR3 size: 12 residues. Germline V gene data show CDR1 as DFQATT and CDR2 as SNEGSKA (reference sequence). The CDR3 reads CSASETRDEQFF. CDR3 nucleotides: TGCAGTGCTAGTGAGACTAGGGATGAGCAGTTCTTC.

The chain carries TRBV24-1 and TRBJ1-2; D unclear. The CDR3 contains 15 residues. The V gene's germline CDR1 is KGHDR and CDR2 SFDVKD. The ends were cut back, 3 bases at V and 6 bases at J, with 16 bases in the middle. The CDR3 here is CATSDPAVSANGYTF. The CDR3 DNA follows: TGTGCCACCAGTGATCCCGCGGTGTCAGCAAATGGCTACACCTTC.

This clone was detected a few times. V and J are TRBV27 and TRBJ2-5; D may be TRBD2 (6 bases). V lost 6 bases and J lost 4, with 9 bases in between. This CDR3 region has 12 residues. CDR1 is MNHEY, CDR2 SMNVEV, per germline (reference sequence). For the CDR3, the DNA is TGTGCCAGCAGGGGAGGATTAGAGACCCAGTACTTC. This gives the protein CASRGGLETQYF.

The rearrangement uses TRBV18 and TRBJ1-1; D is ambiguous. Germline V gives CDR1 KGHSH, CDR2 LQKENI. Trimming pared 0 bases from V and 4 bases from J, leaving 9 bases between. The CDR3 consists of 14 residues. The CDR3 coding sequence is TGTGCCAGCTCACCACCTAGAGGGATCACTGAAGCTTTCTTT. Its protein product is CASSPPRGITEAFF. Full variable domain (remainder filled in from reference TRBV18 and TRBJ1-1): NAGVMQNPRHLVRRRGQEARLRCSPMKGHSHVYWYRQLPEEGLKFMVYLQKENIIDESGMPKERFSAEFPKEGPSILRIQQVVRGDSAAYFCASSPPRGITEAFFGQGTRLTVV.

The V gene is TRBV19, the J gene TRBJ1-4; possibly TRBD1 for D (6 bases). Germline V gives CDR1 LNHDA, CDR2 SQIVND (reference sequence). The CDR3 covers 13 residues. Trimming removed 7 bases from V and 6 bases from J, with 12 bases in between. DNA for the CDR3: TGTGCCAGTAATAGTGGACAGCATGAAAAACTGTTTTTT. Its protein is CASNSGQHEKLFF.

This chain links TRBV18 with TRBJ1-1, with D possibly TRBD1 on 5 matching bases. CDR3 length equals 13 residues. Germline values: CDR1 KGHSH, CDR2 LQKENI. V lost 4 bases and J lost 4, with 10 bases in between. CDR3 sequence reads: CASSQGYSTEAFF. DNA for the CDR3: TGTGCCAGCTCACAGGGGTATAGCACTGAAGCTTTCTTT. Looking up the rest from reference TRBV18 and TRBJ1-1 gives the full variable domain: NAGVMQNPRHLVRRRGQEARLRCSPMKGHSHVYWYRQLPEEGLKFMVYLQKENIIDESGMPKERFSAEFPKEGPSILRIQQVVRGDSAAYFCASSQGYSTEAFFGQGTRLTVV.

V and J are TRBV5-7 and TRBJ2-3; D perhaps matches TRBD2 (6 bases). TRBV5-7 is marked as an open reading frame, function uncertain. The CDR3 is 15 amino acids. V was cut by 6 bases and J by 3 bases, with 17 bases left in between. The CDR3 region is CASNTRGSRTDTQYF. The DNA for the CDR3 is TGTGCCAGCAACACGCGGGGATCGAGGACAGATACGCAGTATTTT.